The 14 T cell receptor beta chains in this list originate from one sample, sequenced in a study of blood T cell repertoires in COVID-19. Some clones are missing from TCRdb's copy, which holds only in-frame ones; the method was immunoSEQ multiplex PCR. The data contain 90,000 to 150,000 clones, more than 60% of them singletons. Input material: peripheral blood. Receptor source: a man aged 65 to 79 with acute or convalescent COVID-19.

This clone has only a few counts. V usage is TRBV5-4 and J usage is TRBJ1-2, with TRBD1 as a possible D gene (5 bases). Trimming took 4 bases from V and 2 from J, leaving 18 bases between them. CDR1 SGHNT and CDR2 YYREEE come from the germline V gene (reference sequence). The CDR3 totals 16 residues. The CDR3 sequence is CASSDDRPQRNYGYTF. In DNA form, the CDR3 reads TGTGCCAGCAGCGACGACAGACCTCAGAGAAACTATGGCTACACCTTC.

This clone was counted between two and nine times. The J gene is TRBJ2-1, the V gene TRBV7-3; 10 positions agree with TRBD1. CDR3 length: 14 residues. Germline trimming cut 6 bases from V and 5 bases from J; bases unmatched to any gene: 4. CDR1 and CDR2 from the germline V gene are SGHTA and FQGTGA. The CDR3 here is CASRFGTGDNEQFF. The CDR3 DNA reads TGTGCCAGCAGGTTCGGGACAGGGGACAATGAGCAGTTCTTC.

This chain connects TRBV29-1 to TRBJ2-1; a possible D gene is TRBD1 (6 bases). The CDR3 has 16 amino acids. V lost 0 bases and J 3 bases, leaving 15 bases between the germline ends. Germline CDR1 reads SQVTM; CDR2 reads ANQGSEA. The CDR3, as DNA: TGCAGCGTTGAAGATCTAAGGGGGTCTAGCTACAATGAGCAGTTCTTC. Translating it yields CSVEDLRGSSYNEQFF.

The chain uses TRBV19 and TRBJ2-3, with 9 bases lining up with TRBD1. J lost 1 base, V lost 5 bases, and 4 bases had no gene match. This CDR3 comprises 15 residues. Germline CDR1 LNHDA, CDR2 SQIVND (reference sequence). The CDR3 sequence: CASSVGQGRTDTQYF. The CDR3 nucleotides are TGTGCCAGTAGTGTCGGACAGGGGCGCACAGATACGCAGTATTTT.

The chain links TRBV7-2 to TRBJ2-7; no clear D gene. Germline values: CDR1 SGHTA, CDR2 FQGNSA. V was cut by 0 bases and J by 2 bases, with 14 bases left in between. The length of the CDR3 is 16 residues. The CDR3 spells CASSLANSPIPYEQYF. The CDR3, as DNA: TGTGCCAGCAGCTTAGCGAACTCCCCAATTCCCTACGAGCAGTACTTC.

This clone was counted a single time. The chain couples TRBV7-3 to TRBJ1-6; no reliable D call. V shed 1 base and J shed 4 bases, with 5 bases lying between them. Per the germline V gene, CDR1 is SGHTA and CDR2 is FQGTGA. The CDR3 loop spans 14 amino acids. In nucleotides, the CDR3 is TGTGCCAGCAGCTTAAGTCAGTATAATTCACCCCTCCACTTT. This sequence encodes CASSLSQYNSPLHF.

The chain carries TRBV11-2 and TRBJ1-1, with 8 bases identical to TRBD1. Germline V lookup: CDR1 SGHAT, CDR2 FQNNGV. With V trimmed by 5 bases and J by 1 base, 6 bases remained unmatched. This CDR3 is built from 15 residues. Written as DNA, the CDR3 is TGTGCCAGCAGCCTCAGGGGGCTGGAGAACACTGAAGCTTTCTTT. This gives the protein CASSLRGLENTEAFF.

The chain couples TRBV7-2 to TRBJ1-2; a weak D match, TRBD1 (5 bases). CDR1 and CDR2 (germline): SGHTA, FQGNSA. The CDR3 extends over 15 amino acids. V lost 7 bases to trimming and J lost 5 bases, with 20 bases between them. DNA of the CDR3: TGTGCCAGCACCCAAGGGGCTGGCGAACCGTATGGCTACACCTTC. This codes for CASTQGAGEPYGYTF.

V usage is TRBV6-4 and J usage is TRBJ1-3, with 7 bases fitting TRBD1. After removal of 2 bases from V and 3 bases from J, the junction contained 13 bases not matched to a gene. The germline CDR1 and CDR2 sequences are MRHNA and SNTAGT. The CDR3 is 18 amino acids. The CDR3 DNA reads as TGTGCCAGCAGTGACCCACCAAACAGGGGAAGATATGGAAACACCATATATTTT. It is translated as CASSDPPNRGRYGNTIYF.

The rearrangement joins TRBV5-1 to TRBJ1-5; D is possibly TRBD1 (6 bases). The CDR3 length is 15 residues. Germline lookup yields CDR1 SGHRS and CDR2 YFSETQ. Trimming removed 0 bases from V and 0 bases from J, with 7 bases in between. DNA of the CDR3: TGCGCCAGCAGCTTGGAGGGGGTTAGCAATCAGCCCCAGCATTTT. Translated: CASSLEGVSNQPQHF.

As to this clone: A read error is possible here, since a much larger clone lies one base away. The chain couples TRBV9 to TRBJ2-7; 11 bases line up with TRBD1. The CDR3 consists of 14 residues. The V gene end was trimmed by 3 bases and the J gene end by 3 bases; junction bases not matched to a gene: 2. Germline V lookup: CDR1 SGDLS, CDR2 YYNGEE. In nucleotides, the CDR3 is TGTGCCAGCAGCGCCGGGACAGGGGGCTACGAGCAGTACTTC. The encoded protein is CASSAGTGGYEQYF.

Regarding this clone: A junction end diverges from the germline sequence, so it may reflect a read error. The chain employs TRBV7-9 and TRBJ1-1; TRBD1 aligns across 8 bases. CDR3 length equals 15 residues. Germline V gene data show CDR1 as SEHNR and CDR2 as FQNEAQ (reference sequence). This chain's CDR3 is CATSLGTGLYTEAFF. The CDR3 DNA reads as TGTGCCACCAGCCTAGGGACAGGTCTTTACACTGAAGCTTTCTTT. Using reference TRBV7-9 and TRBJ1-1 for the parts outside the CDR3, the full variable domain is DTGVSQNPRHKITKRGQNVTFRCDPISEHNRLYWYRQTLGQGPEFLTYFQNEAQLEKSRLLSDRFSAERPKGSFSTLEIQRTEQGDSAMYLCATSLGTGLYTEAFFGQGTRLTVV.

As DNA, the CDR3 is TGCGCCAGCAGCCAAGCTCCGGCACTAGCGGGGGGAGGAGAAGAGACCCAGTACTTC. Protein product: CASSQAPALAGGGEETQYF. V gene TRBV4-3 combines with J gene TRBJ2-5; 12 bases line up with TRBD2. Germline values: CDR1 LGHNA, CDR2 YSLEER. This CDR3 has 19 residues. V lost 1 base and J lost 3; bases outside the gene matches: 12.

This sequence joins TRBV2 and TRBJ1-5; 9 bases are shared with TRBD1. The CDR3 has 18 amino acids. The V segment lost 2 bases and the J segment 3 bases; nucleotides outside the gene matches: 11. In germline, CDR1 is SNHLY, CDR2 FYNNEI. CDR3 bases: TGTGCCAGCAGTGAACTTAGATCAGGACAGGGGATCAATCAGCCCCAGCATTTT. This encodes CASSELRSGQGINQPQHF.